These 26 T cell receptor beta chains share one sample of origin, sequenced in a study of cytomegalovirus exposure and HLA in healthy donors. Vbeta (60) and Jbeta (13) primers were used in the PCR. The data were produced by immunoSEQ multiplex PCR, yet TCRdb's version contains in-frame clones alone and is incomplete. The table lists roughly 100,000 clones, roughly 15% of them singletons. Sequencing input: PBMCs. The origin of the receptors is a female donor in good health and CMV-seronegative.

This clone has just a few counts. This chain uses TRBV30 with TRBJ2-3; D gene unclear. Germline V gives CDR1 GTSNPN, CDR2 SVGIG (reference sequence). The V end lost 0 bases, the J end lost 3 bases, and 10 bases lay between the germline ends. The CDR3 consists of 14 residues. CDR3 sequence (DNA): TGTGCCTGGAGTGTAGAACTCCTAACAGATACGCAGTATTTT. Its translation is CAWSVELLTDTQYF.

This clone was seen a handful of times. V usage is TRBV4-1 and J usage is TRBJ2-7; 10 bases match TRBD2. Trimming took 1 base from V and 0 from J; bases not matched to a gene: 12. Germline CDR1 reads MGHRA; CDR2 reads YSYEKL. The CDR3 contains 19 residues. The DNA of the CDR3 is TGCGCCAGCAGCCAAGTTCATGGTAGCGGGGGGCCTAGCTCCTACGAGCAGTACTTC. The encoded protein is CASSQVHGSGGPSSYEQYF.

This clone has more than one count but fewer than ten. This CDR3 is CSVLVETQYF. DNA for the CDR3: TGCAGCGTTCTAGTTGAGACCCAGTACTTC. The chain uses TRBV29-1 and TRBJ2-5; D is uncertain. The V gene lost 5 bases and the J gene lost 5 bases, with 6 bases spanning the gap. Germline values: CDR1 SQVTM, CDR2 ANQGSEA. The CDR3 runs to 10 residues.

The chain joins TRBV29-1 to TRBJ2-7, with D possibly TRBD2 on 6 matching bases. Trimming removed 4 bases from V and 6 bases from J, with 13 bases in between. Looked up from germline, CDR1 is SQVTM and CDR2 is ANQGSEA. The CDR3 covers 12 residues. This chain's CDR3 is CSVGVTSSEQYF. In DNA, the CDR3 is TGCAGCGTTGGGGTTACTAGCTCCGAGCAGTACTTC.

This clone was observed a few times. This CDR3 reads CASSESGTDTQYF. For the CDR3, the DNA is TGTGCCAGCAGTGAATCGGGCACAGATACGCAGTATTTT. This sequence joins TRBV6-1 and TRBJ2-3; no firm D call. The V end was cut by 2 bases, the J end by 1 base, with 4 bases between. Germline lookup yields CDR1 MNHNS and CDR2 SASEGT. There are 13 residues in the CDR3.

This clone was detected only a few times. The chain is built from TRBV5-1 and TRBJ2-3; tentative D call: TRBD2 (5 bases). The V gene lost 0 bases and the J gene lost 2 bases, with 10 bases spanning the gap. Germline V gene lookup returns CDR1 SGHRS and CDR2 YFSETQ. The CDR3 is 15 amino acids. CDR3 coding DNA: TGCGCCAGCAGCTTGGTTAGCGCTAACACAGATACGCAGTATTTT. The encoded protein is CASSLVSANTDTQYF.

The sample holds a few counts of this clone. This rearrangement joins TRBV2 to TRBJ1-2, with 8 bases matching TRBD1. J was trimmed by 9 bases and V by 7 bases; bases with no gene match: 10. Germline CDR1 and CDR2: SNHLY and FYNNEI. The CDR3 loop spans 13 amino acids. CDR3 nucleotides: TGTGCCAGCATCTCAGGACAGGGACGACGCTACACCTTC. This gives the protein CASISGQGRRYTF.

The CDR3, as DNA: TGTGCCAGCAGCCCTAGTGTGTTCCAGAGAAATGAAAAACTGTTTTTT. It is translated as CASSPSVFQRNEKLFF. The V and J genes are TRBV11-2 and TRBJ1-4; D not certain. Germline CDR1 is SGHAT and CDR2 is FQNNGV. The CDR3 runs 16 residues. The V end was cut by 5 bases, the J end by 5 bases, with 18 bases between. Combining the CDR3 with reference TRBV11-2 and TRBJ1-4 gives the whole variable domain EAGVAQSPRYKIIEKRQSVAFWCNPISGHATLYWYQQILGQGPKLLIQFQNNGVVDDSQLPKDRFSAERLKGVDSTLKIQPAKLEDSAVYLCASSPSVFQRNEKLFFGSGTQLSVL.

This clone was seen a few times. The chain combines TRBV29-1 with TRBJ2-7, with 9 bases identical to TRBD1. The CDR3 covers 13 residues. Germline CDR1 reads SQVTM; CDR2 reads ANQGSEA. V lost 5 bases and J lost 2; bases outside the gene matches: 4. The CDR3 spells CSVMGQGTYEQYF. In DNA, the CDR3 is TGCAGCGTTATGGGACAGGGAACCTACGAGCAGTACTTC.

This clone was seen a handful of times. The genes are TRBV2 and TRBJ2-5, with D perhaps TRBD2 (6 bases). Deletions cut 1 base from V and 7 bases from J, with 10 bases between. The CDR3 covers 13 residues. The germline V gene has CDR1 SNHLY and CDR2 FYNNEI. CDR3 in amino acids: CASSEEFGGTQYF. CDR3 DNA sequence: TGTGCCAGCAGTGAAGAATTCGGGGGGACCCAGTACTTC.

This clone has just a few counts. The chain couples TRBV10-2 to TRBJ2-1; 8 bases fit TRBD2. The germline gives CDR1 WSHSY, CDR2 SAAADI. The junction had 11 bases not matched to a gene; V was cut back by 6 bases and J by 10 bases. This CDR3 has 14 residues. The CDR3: CASSPGLVSGEQFF. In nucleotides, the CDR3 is TGCGCCAGCAGCCCGGGACTAGTCTCAGGGGAGCAGTTCTTC.

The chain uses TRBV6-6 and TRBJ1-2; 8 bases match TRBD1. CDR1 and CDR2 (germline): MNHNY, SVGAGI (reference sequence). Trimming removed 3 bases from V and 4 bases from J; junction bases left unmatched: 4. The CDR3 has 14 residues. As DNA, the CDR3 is TGTGCCAGCAGTTATCGGCAGGGGGCCTATGGCTACACCTTC. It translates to CASSYRQGAYGYTF.

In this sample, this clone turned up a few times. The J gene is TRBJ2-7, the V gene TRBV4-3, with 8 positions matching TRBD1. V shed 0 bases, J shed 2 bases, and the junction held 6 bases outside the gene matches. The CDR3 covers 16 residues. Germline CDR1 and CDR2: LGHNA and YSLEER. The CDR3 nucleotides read TGCGCCAGCAGCCAAGATAAAGAACAGGGGGCCTACGAGCAGTACTTC. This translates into CASSQDKEQGAYEQYF.

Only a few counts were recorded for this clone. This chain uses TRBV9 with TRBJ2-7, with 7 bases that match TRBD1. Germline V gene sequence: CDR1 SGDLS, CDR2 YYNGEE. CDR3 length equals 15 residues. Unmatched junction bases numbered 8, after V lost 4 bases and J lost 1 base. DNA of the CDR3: TGTGCCAGCAGCAAGGGGACAGTATATTCCTACGAGCAGTACTTC. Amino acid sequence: CASSKGTVYSYEQYF.

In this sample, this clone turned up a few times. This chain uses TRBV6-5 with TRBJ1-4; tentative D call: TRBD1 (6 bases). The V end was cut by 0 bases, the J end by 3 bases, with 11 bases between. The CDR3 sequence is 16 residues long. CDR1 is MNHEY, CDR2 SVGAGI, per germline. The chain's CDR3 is CASSYSSGGSNEKLFF. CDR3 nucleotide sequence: TGTGCCAGCAGTTACTCTAGCGGGGGCTCTAATGAAAAACTGTTTTTT.

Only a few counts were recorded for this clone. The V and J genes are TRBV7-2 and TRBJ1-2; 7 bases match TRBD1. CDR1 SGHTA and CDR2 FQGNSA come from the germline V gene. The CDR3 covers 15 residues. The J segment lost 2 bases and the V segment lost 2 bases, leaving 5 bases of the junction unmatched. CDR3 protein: CASSLQGDLNYGYTF. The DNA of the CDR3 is TGTGCCAGCAGCTTACAGGGGGATCTCAACTATGGCTACACCTTC.

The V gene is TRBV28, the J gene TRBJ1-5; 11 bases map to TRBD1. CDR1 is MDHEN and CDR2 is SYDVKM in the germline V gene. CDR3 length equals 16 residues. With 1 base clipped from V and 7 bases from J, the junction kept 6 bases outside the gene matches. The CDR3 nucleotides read TGTGCCAGCAGTTTATCAAGGACAGGGGGCAGGCAGCCCCAGCATTTT. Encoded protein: CASSLSRTGGRQPQHF.

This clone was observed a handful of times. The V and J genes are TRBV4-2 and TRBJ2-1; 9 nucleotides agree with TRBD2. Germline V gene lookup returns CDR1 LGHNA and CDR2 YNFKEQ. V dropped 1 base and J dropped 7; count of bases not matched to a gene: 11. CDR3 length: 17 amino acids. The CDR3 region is CASSQAHPGTSRNEQFF. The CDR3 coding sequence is TGTGCCAGCAGCCAAGCCCATCCCGGGACTAGCAGAAATGAGCAGTTCTTC.

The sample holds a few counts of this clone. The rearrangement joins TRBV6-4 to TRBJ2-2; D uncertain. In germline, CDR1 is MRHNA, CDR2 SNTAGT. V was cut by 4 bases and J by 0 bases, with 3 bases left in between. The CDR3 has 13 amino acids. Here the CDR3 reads CASSASNTGELFF. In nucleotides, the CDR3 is TGTGCCAGCAGTGCCTCGAACACCGGGGAGCTGTTTTTT.

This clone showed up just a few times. DNA of the CDR3: TGTGCCAGCAGCTTAAGGGGGGTAGCGGGGCCCCAGCATTTT. Residues: CASSLRGVAGPQHF. The J gene is TRBJ1-5, the V gene TRBV7-3; TRBD1 might be the D (5 bases). Trimming shortened V by 1 base and J by 9 bases, and 13 bases separated the two germline ends. The V gene's germline CDR1 is SGHTA and CDR2 FQGTGA. The CDR3 is 14 residues long.

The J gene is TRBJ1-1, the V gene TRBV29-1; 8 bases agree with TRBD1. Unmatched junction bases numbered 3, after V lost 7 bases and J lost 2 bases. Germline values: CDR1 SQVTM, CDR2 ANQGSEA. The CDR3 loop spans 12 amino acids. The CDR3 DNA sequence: TGCAGCGCTGGACAGGGTAACACTGAAGCTTTCTTT. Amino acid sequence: CSAGQGNTEAFF. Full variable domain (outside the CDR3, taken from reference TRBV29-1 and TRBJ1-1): SAVISQKPSRDICQRGTSLTIQCQVDSQVTMMFWYRQQPGQSLTLIATANQGSEATYESGFVIDKFPISRPNLTFSTLTVSNMSPEDSSIYLCSAGQGNTEAFFGQGTRLTVV.

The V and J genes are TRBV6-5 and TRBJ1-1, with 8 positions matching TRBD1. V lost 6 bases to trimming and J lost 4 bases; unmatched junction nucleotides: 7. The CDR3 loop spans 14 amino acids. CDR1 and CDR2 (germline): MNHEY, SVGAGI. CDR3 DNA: TGTGCCAGCAGCCTTGTAACAGGGGGCACTGAAGCTTTCTTT. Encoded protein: CASSLVTGGTEAFF.

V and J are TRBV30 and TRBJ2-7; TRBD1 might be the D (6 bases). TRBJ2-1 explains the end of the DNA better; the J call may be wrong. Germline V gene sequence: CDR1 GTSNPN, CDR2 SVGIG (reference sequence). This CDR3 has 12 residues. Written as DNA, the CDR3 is TGTGCCTGGACAGGGGCCTCCTACGAGCAGTTCTTC. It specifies CAWTGASYEQFF.

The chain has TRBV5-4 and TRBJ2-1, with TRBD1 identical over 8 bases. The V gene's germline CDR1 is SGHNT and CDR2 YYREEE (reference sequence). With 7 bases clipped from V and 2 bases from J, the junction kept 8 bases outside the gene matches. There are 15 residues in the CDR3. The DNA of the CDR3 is TGTGCCAGCGGCCGGACAGGGTCCCCCTACAATGAGCAGTTCTTC. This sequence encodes CASGRTGSPYNEQFF.

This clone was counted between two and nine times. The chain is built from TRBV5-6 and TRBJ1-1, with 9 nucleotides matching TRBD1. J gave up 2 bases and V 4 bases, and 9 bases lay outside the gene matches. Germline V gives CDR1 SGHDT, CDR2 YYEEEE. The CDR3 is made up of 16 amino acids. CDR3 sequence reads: CASSAGTGLRNTEAFF. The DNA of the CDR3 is TGTGCCAGCAGCGCCGGGACAGGGCTAAGAAACACTGAAGCTTTCTTT.

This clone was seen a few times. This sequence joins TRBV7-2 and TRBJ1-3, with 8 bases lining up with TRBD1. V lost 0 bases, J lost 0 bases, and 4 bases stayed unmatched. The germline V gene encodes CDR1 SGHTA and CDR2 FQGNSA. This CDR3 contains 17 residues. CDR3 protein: CASSLARTGNSGNTIYF. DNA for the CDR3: TGTGCCAGCAGCTTAGCGAGGACAGGGAACTCTGGAAACACCATATATTTT.